This T cell receptor (beta chain) was recorded in a study of T cell clusters in autoimmune cytopenias. About this clonotype: Its antigen is as yet unknown.

TRB amplification used 250 ng of peripheral blood genomic DNA. Study outcomes and limitations: Primary autoimmune cytopenia patients appeared to lack physiological T cell clusters present in healthy donors.

CDR1 is SGHRS, CDR2 YFSETQ, per germline. The length of the CDR3 is 15 residues. Multiplex touch-down PCR amplified TRB using TRB-A and TRB-B pools in one tube. Using the multiplex PCR reads, TCRdb records one entry per CDR3 protein without DNA. The sample includes 7,500 to 8,000 distinct CDR3 sequences. Separately, the same data were catalogued under a study of T cell repertoires in aging, cancer and after chemotherapy. That report adds: Median generation probability rose over the chemotherapy interval in each cancer cohort, suggesting rebound thymic output.

This sequence joins TRBV5-1 and TRBJ1-2; the D call from TCRdb, TRBD1, cannot be confirmed without DNA. The sequenced sample consisted of peripheral blood. This clonotype was sampled from a human donor with an autoimmune cytopenia or autoimmune hepatitis (not recorded which). The CDR3 region is CASQLTGAINYGYTF.